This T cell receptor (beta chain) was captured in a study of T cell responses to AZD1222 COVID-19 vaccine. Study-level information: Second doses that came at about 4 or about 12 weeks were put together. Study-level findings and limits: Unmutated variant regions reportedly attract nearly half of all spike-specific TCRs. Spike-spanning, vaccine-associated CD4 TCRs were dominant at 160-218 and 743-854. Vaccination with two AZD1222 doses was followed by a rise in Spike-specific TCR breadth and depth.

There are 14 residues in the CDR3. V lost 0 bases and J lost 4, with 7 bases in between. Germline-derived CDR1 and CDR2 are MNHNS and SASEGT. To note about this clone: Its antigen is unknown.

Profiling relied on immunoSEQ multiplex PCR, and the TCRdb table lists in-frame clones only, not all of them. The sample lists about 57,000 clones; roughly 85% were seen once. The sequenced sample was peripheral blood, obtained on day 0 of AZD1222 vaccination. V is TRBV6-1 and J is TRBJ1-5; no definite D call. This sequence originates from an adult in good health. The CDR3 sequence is CASSEATGNQPQHF. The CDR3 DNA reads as TGTGCCAGCAGTGAAGCAACGGGGAATCAGCCCCAGCATTTT.